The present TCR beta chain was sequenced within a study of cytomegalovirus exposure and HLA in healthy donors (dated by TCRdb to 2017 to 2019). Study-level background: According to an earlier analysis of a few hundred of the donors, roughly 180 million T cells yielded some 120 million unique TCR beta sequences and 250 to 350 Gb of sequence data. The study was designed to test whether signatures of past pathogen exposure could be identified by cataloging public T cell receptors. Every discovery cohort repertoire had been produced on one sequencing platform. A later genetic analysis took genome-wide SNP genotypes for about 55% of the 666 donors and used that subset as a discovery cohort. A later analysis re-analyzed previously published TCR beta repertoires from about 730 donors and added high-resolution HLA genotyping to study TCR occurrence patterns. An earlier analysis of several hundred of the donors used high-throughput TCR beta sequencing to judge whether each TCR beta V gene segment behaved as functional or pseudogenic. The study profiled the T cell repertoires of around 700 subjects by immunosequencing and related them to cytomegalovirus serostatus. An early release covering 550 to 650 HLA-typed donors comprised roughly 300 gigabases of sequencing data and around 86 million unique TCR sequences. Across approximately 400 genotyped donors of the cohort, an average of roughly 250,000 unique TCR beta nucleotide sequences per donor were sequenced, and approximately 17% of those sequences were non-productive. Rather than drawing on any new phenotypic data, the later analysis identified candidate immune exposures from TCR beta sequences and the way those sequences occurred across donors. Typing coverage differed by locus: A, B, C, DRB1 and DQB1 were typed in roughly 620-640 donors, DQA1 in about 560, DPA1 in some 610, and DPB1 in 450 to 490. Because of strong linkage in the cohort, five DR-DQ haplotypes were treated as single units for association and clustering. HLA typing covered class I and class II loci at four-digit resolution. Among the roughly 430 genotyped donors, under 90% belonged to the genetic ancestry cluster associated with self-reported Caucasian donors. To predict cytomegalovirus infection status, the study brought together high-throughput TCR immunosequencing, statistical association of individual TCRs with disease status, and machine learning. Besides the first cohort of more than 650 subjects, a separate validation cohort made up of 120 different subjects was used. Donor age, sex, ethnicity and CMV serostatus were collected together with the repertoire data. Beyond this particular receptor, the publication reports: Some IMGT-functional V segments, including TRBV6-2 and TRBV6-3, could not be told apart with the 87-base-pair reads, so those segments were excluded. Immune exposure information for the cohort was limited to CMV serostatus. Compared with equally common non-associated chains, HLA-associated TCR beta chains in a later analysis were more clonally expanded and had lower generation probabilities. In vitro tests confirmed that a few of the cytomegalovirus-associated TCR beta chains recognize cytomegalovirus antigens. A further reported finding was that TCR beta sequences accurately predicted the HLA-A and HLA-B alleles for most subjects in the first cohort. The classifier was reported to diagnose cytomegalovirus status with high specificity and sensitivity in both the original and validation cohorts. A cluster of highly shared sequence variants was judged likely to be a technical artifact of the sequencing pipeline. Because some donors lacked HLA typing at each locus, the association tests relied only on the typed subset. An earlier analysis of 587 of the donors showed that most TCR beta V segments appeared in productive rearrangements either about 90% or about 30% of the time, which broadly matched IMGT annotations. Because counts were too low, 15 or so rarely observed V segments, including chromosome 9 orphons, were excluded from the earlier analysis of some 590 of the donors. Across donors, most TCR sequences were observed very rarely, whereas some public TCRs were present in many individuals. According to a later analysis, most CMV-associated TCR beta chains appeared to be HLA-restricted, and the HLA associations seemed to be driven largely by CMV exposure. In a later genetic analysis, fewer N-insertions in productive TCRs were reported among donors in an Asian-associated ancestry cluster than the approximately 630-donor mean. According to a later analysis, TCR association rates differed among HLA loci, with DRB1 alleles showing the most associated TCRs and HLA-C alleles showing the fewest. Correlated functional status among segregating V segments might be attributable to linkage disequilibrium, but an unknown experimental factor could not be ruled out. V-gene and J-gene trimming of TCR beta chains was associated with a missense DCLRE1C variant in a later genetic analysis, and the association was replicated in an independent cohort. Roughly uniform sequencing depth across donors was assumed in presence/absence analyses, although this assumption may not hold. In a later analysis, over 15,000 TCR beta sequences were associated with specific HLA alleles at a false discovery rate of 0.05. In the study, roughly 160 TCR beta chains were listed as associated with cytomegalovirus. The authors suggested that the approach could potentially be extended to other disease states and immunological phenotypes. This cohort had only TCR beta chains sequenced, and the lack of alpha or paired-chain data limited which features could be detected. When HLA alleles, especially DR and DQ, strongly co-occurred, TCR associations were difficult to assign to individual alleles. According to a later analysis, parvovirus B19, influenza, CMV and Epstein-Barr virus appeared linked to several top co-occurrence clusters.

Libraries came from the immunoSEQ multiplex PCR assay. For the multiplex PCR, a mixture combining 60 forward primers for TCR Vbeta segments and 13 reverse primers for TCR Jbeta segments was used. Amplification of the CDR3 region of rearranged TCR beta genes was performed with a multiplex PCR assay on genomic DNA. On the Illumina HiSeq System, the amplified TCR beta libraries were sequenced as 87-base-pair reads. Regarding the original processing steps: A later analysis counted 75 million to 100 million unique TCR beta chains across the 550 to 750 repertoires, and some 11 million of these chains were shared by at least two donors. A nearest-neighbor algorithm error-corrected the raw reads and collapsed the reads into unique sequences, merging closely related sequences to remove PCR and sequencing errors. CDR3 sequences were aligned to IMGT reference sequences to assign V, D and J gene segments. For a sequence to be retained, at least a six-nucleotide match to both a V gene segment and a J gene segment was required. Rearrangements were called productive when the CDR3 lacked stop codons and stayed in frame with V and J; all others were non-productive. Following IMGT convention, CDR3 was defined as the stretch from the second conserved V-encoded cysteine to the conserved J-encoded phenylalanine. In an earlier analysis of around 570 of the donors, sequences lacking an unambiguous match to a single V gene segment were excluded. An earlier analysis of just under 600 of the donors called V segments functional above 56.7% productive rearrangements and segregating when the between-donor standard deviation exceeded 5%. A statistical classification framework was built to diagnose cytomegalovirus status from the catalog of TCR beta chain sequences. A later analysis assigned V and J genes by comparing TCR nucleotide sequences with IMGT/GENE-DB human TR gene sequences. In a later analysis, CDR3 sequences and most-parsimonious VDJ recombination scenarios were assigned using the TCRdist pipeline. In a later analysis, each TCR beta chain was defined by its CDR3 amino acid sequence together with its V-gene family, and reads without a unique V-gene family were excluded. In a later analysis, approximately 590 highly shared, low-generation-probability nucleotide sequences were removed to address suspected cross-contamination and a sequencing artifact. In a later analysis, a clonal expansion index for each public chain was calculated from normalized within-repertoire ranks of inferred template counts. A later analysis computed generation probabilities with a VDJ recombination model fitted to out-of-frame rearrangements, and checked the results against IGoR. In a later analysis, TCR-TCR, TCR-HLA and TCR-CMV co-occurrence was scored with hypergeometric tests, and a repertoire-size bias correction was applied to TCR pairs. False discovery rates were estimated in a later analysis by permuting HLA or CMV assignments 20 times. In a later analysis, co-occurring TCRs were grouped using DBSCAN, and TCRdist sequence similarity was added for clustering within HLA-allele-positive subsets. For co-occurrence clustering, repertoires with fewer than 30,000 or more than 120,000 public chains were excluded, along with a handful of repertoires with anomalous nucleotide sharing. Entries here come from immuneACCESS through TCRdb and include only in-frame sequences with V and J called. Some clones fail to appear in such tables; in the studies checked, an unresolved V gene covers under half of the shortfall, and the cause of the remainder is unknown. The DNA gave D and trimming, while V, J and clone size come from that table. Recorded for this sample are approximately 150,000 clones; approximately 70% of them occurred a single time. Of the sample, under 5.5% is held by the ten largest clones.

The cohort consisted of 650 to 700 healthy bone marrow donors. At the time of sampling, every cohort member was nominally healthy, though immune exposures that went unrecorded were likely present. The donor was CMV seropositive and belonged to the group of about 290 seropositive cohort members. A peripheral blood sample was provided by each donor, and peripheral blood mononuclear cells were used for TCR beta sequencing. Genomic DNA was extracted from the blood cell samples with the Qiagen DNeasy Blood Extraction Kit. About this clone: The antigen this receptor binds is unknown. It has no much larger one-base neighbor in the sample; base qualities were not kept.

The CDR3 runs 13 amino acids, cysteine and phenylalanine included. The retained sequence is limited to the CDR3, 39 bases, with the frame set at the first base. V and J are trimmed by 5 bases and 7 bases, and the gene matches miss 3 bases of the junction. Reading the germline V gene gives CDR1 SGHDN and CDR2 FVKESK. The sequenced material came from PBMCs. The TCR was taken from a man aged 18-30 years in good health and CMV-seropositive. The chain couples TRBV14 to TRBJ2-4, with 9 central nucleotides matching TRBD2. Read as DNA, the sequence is TGTGCCAGCAGCATGGCGGGGGGGAACATTCAGTACTTC. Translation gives CASSMAGGNIQYF.